The rows below give T cell receptor beta chains drawn from one sample of a study of blood T cell repertoires in COVID-19. The assay was immunoSEQ multiplex PCR, and TCRdb's table has in-frame clones only and misses some. There are 25,000 to 35,000 clones in the sample; roughly four fifths occur only once, and 25% lies in the top ten. The sample comprised peripheral blood. These receptors all come from a man aged 70-80 years with active COVID-19. Each CDR3 is given with its conserved first and last residue. Each record gives: J gene, clone size, V gene, CDR3 protein. Not every row has a clone size; where given, it reads once, few, many or a size class.

>TRBJ2-2|NA|TRBV11-2
CASSLPSGELFF
>TRBJ2-7|NA|TRBV15
CATAFNTGDEQYF
>TRBJ1-1|NA|TRBV9
CASSVEPRLAEAFF
>TRBJ1-1|NA|TRBV23-1
CASLRGQGANTEAFF
>TRBJ2-6|NA|TRBV19
CASRQAGANVLTF
>TRBJ1-6|NA|TRBV9
CASSVRADRSVSPLHF
>TRBJ2-1|once|TRBV18
CASSPPAGGYNEQFF
>TRBJ1-6|NA|TRBV6-5
CASDLGGSNSPLHF
>TRBJ1-4|medium-sized|TRBV30
CAWGQGGQPFF
>TRBJ1-2|NA|TRBV10-2
CASSPTGNYGYTF
>TRBJ2-1|NA|TRBV3-1/TRBV3-2
CASSQEAGLVLEQFF
>TRBJ1-1|NA|TRBV11-2
CASSELEAFF
>TRBJ1-1|NA|TRBV6-6
CASSVDRATTEAFF
>TRBJ1-2|NA|TRBV19
CASSIAPGHGGGYTF
>TRBJ2-4|NA|TRBV4-1
CASRQGPLAKNIQYF
>TRBJ2-7|NA|TRBV6-5
CASRRTVLYEQYF
>TRBJ2-1|NA|TRBV12-5
CASGLTRNEQFF
>TRBJ1-2|NA|TRBV30
CAWSTPGGFYGYTF
>TRBJ2-5|few|TRBV4-2
CASSQGPGGGIQETQYF
>TRBJ2-3|NA|TRBV4-2
CASSQGLAGEGTDTQYF
>TRBJ1-1|NA|TRBV16
CASSQLAVNTEAFF
>TRBJ1-4|many|TRBV3-1/TRBV3-2
CASSQAGRELRFF
>TRBJ1-1|NA|TRBV12-3/TRBV12-4
CASSSGNTEAFF
>TRBJ1-3|once|TRBV14
CASSPWALSGNTIYF
>TRBJ1-1|once|TRBV30
CAWSRRGIMNTEAFF
>TRBJ1-4|NA|TRBV2
CAGSQGAREKLFF
>TRBJ1-3|NA|TRBV29-1
CSVDLGNTIYF
>TRBJ2-3|NA|TRBV5-1
CASRTTSGAAGTQYF
>TRBJ2-3|NA|TRBV9
CASSVMGGTSTDTQYF
>TRBJ1-6|NA|TRBV7-8
CASSPTTESGPNSPLHF
>TRBJ1-1|few|TRBV4-1
CASSQYPGGTEAFF
>TRBJ2-1|NA|TRBV5-1
CASSLGTITLGGDEQFF
>TRBJ1-6|NA|TRBV12-3/TRBV12-4
CASSPNRGSPLHF
>TRBJ2-5|NA|TRBV30
CAWRLGQGAGETQYF
>TRBJ1-2|once|TRBV7-2
CASSFLIRTGYYGYTF
>TRBJ1-2|NA|TRBV18
CASSPPTESYGYTF
>TRBJ2-7|NA|TRBV19
CASTPTDRGWFEQYF
>TRBJ2-1|NA|TRBV5-1
CASTLAGNYNEQFF
>TRBJ2-1|NA|TRBV18
CASSRSPGLVSQEQFF
>TRBJ1-3|once|TRBV19
CASNMSPGTGNTIYF